Listed here are 23 T cell receptor beta chains from one sample, sequenced in a study of T cell clonality in common variable immunodeficiency. Clones were read by immunoSEQ multiplex PCR, and TCRdb kept only the in-frame ones, dropping some. This set yields some 54,000 clones and no singletons; the top ten hold 2% to 2.5%. Sequenced sample: peripheral blood mononuclear cells. The receptors shown here come from a person between 18 and 69 years old in good health.

This clone showed up many times. The same CDR3 also results from other DNA sequences found in this sample. CDR3 in amino acids: CSASGAGRGNQPQHF. CDR3 DNA, as far as it was read: TGCAGTGCTAGTGGAGCAGGAAGGGGAAATCAGCCC. V gene TRBV20-1 combines with J gene TRBJ1-5, with D possibly matching TRBD1 (5 bases). The CDR3 goes on 3 residues after the read ends, and that part is filled in from the germline J gene. The length of the CDR3 is 15 residues. V shed 3 bases and J shed 4 bases, with 16 bases lying between them. Per the germline V gene, CDR1 is DFQATT and CDR2 is SNEGSKA (reference sequence).

This clone was detected many times. CDR3 protein: CASSLVGGTGNTEAFF. The CDR3 bases that were read are TGTGCCAGCAGCTTAGTAGGGGGGACAGGGAACACTGAA. This chain uses TRBV7-8 with TRBJ1-1; TRBD1 aligns across 8 bases. The missing CDR3 end, 3 residues past where the read stops, is filled in from the germline J gene. V shed 1 base, J shed 1 base, and the junction held 5 bases outside the gene matches. Germline V gives CDR1 SGHVS, CDR2 FQNEAQ. The CDR3 spans 16 residues.

In its sample, this clone was seen many times. The read finishes 3 residues shy of the CDR3 end, and the germline J gene is used to complete it. The chain combines TRBV20-1 with TRBJ2-1; D is perhaps TRBD1 (5 bases). The CDR3 covers 14 residues. V gave up 3 bases and J gave up 0 bases, with 9 bases separating them. The germline gives CDR1 DFQATT, CDR2 SNEGSKA (reference sequence). The CDR3 sequence is CSASRGASYNEQFF. CDR3 bases read: TGCAGTGCTAGTAGGGGCGCCTCCTACAATGAG.

There are many counts of this clone. The sequenced fragment ends 3 residues before the CDR3 boundary, so the rest is inferred from the germline J gene. V gene TRBV9 combines with J gene TRBJ2-7; D might be TRBD2 (5 bases). Per germline, CDR1 SGDLS and CDR2 YYNGEE. The CDR3 totals 15 residues. Trimming pared 0 bases from V and 3 bases from J, leaving 13 bases between. CDR3 loop: CASSVDFGRGYEQYF. The CDR3 DNA, read in part, is TGTGCCAGCAGCGTAGATTTCGGTCGGGGCTACGAG.

Comments on this clone: The read terminates 3 residues ahead of where the CDR3 ends, so the germline J gene completes it. This chain uses TRBV7-6 with TRBJ2-2, with 7 nucleotides matching TRBD2. The germline V gene encodes CDR1 SGHVS and CDR2 FNYEAQ. J lost 1 base, V lost 5 bases, and 7 bases had no gene match. The CDR3 has 16 amino acids. CDR3 amino acids: CASSPQVAGNTGELFF. CDR3 DNA, as far as it was read: TGTGCCAGCAGCCCGCAGGTAGCGGGGAACACCGGGGAG.

This clone was detected many times. The CDR3 end is not reached by the read, which stops 3 residues before it; the germline J gene fills it in. The V and J genes are TRBV20-1 and TRBJ2-3; 15 bases are shared with TRBD2. The germline V gene has CDR1 DFQATT and CDR2 SNEGSKA (reference sequence). The ends lost 2 bases at V and 2 bases at J; junction bases unmatched: 5. The CDR3 is made up of 17 amino acids. This CDR3 reads CSARRGTSGGHTDTQYF. CDR3 DNA (partial): TGCAGTGCTAGAAGGGGGACTAGCGGGGGGCACACAGATACG.

At least ten counts were recorded for this clone. The read ends 3 residues before the CDR3 terminus; that terminus is restored from the germline J gene. The V and J genes are TRBV18 and TRBJ2-5; D is possibly TRBD1 (5 bases). This CDR3 is 13 amino acids long. Germline V lookup: CDR1 KGHSH, CDR2 LQKENI. V shed 6 bases and J shed 3 bases, with 11 bases lying between them. Partial CDR3 DNA: TGTGCCAGCTCTCCTTCGGACAAAGAGACC. The encoded protein is CASSPSDKET. The CDR3 as a whole reads CASSPSDKETQYF.

This clone occurred many times. The sequenced fragment ends 3 residues before the CDR3 boundary, so the rest is inferred from the germline J gene. The V and J genes are TRBV5-1 and TRBJ2-6; 7 nucleotides line up with TRBD1. There are 17 residues in the CDR3. CDR1 and CDR2 (germline): SGHRS, YFSETQ. With V trimmed by 1 base and J by 4 bases, 8 bases remained unmatched. The part of the CDR3 DNA that was read is TGCGCCAGCAGCTTGAGCGCAGGGGGTAGGGGGGCCAACGTC. It translates to CASSLSAGGRGANV. The full CDR3 sequence reads CASSLSAGGRGANVLTF.

There are many counts of this clone. Read data end 3 residues before the CDR3 end; the end is taken from the germline J gene. The chain recombines TRBV28 with TRBJ2-7; unclear D gene. This CDR3 spans 13 amino acids. The V end lost 3 bases, the J end lost 3 bases, and 9 bases lay between the germline ends. CDR1 is MDHEN, CDR2 SYDVKM, per germline. Partial CDR3 DNA: TGTGCCAGCAGTTTGTCAGAAATCTACGAG. This sequence encodes CASSLSEIYE. The whole CDR3 protein reads CASSLSEIYEQYF.

The table lists this clone with many counts. CDR3: CSARDSGTGGPDTQYF. CDR3 bases read: TGCAGTGCTAGAGATAGTGGAACAGGGGGACCAGATACG. V gene TRBV20-1 combines with J gene TRBJ2-3, with TRBD1 identical over 8 bases. The CDR3 is cut off 3 residues early in the read; its end comes from the germline J gene. J was trimmed by 4 bases and V by 0 bases; bases with no gene match: 9. CDR1 DFQATT and CDR2 SNEGSKA come from the germline V gene (reference sequence). The CDR3 loop spans 16 amino acids.

This clone has ten or more counts. The read is 3 residues too short to cover the CDR3 end, so that end is filled in from the germline J gene. This rearrangement joins TRBV29-1 to TRBJ2-3; D unclear. The V end was cut by 3 bases, the J end by 1 base, with 11 bases between. There are 14 residues in the CDR3. Per the germline V gene, CDR1 is SQVTM and CDR2 is ANQGSEA. The CDR3 DNA, read in part, is TGCAGCGTTGAGAGTTGGCTGCGCACAGATACG. As protein: CSVESWLRTDT. The full-length CDR3 reads as CSVESWLRTDTQYF.

Concerning this clone: The read is 3 residues too short to cover the CDR3 end, so that end is filled in from the germline J gene. The J gene is TRBJ2-7, the V gene TRBV18; TRBD2 matches at 7 bases. Trimming took 4 bases from V and 4 from J; bases not matched to a gene: 10. The CDR3 sequence is 15 residues long. Germline-derived CDR1 and CDR2 are KGHSH and LQKENI. CDR3 region: CASSRLVGGEYEQYF. CDR3 DNA, as far as it was read: TGTGCCAGCTCACGGCTTGTGGGAGGGGAATACGAG.

This clone was recorded at least ten times. The CDR3 bases that were read are TGTGCCAGCAGCCCTGACAGGGGTGGCAGCGGGGAG. This translates into CASSPDRGGSGE. The complete CDR3 reads CASSPDRGGSGELFF. The genes are TRBV7-2 and TRBJ2-2; TRBD1 matches 8 bases. Read coverage stops 3 residues before the CDR3 terminus; the germline J gene supplies the remainder. The J segment lost 7 bases and the V segment lost 5 bases, leaving 9 bases of the junction unmatched. Germline V lookup: CDR1 SGHTA, CDR2 FQGNSA. The CDR3 has 15 residues.

This clone was seen only a few times. Coverage ceases 3 residues before the CDR3 finishes, and the germline J gene fills in the end. The rearrangement links TRBV5-6 to TRBJ2-2; 9 bases fit TRBD1. Germline V gene sequence: CDR1 SGHDT, CDR2 YYEEEE. This CDR3 spans 15 amino acids. CDR3: CASSLAGQGDEKLFF. The CDR3 bases that were read are TGTGCCAGCAGCTTGGCGGGACAGGGCGATGAAAAG.

A word on this clone: The read ends 3 residues before the CDR3 terminus; that terminus is restored from the germline J gene. V and J are TRBV11-3 and TRBJ1-1; no clear D. This CDR3 spans 13 amino acids. Trimming cost V 2 bases and J 0 bases, with 4 bases left between them. Germline V CDR1 and CDR2: SGHNT, YENEEA. The chain's CDR3 is CASSLTVNTEAFF. CDR3 DNA, as far as it was read: TGTGCCAGCAGCTTAACGGTGAACACTGAA.

This clone has a handful of counts. The read ends 3 residues before the CDR3 terminus; that terminus is restored from the germline J gene. The genes are TRBV7-2 and TRBJ2-7; TRBD2 matches at 13 bases. From germline, CDR1 is SGHTA and CDR2 FQGNSA. There are 17 residues in the CDR3. Trimming took 0 bases from V and 6 from J; bases not matched to a gene: 8. CDR3 in amino acids: CASSLAGTSGNLGEQYF. CDR3 DNA, as far as it was read: TGTGCCAGCAGCTTAGCCGGGACTAGCGGGAACTTGGGCGAG. Full variable domain (outside the CDR3, taken from reference TRBV7-2 and TRBJ2-7): GAGVSQSPSNKVTEKGKDVELRCDPISGHTALYWYRQSLGQGLEFLIYFQGNSAPDKSGLPSDRFSAERTGGSVSTLTIQRTQQEDSAVYLCASSLAGTSGNLGEQYFGPGTRLTVT.

This clone has a count of ten or more. The read terminates 3 residues before the CDR3 end, so the remaining end is supplied by the germline J gene. The J gene is TRBJ1-2, the V gene TRBV18; TRBD1 is a possible D gene (6 bases). This CDR3 spans 13 amino acids. The germline CDR1 and CDR2 sequences are KGHSH and LQKENI. CDR3 sequence: CASSPASGDGYTF. The part of the CDR3 DNA that was read is TGTGCCAGCTCACCTGCTTCAGGGGACGGC.

This clone was observed at least ten times. The CDR3 end falls 3 residues outside the read, so it is completed with the germline J gene. The J gene is TRBJ2-3, the V gene TRBV20-1; TRBD2 matches at 8 bases. V shed 7 bases and J 4 bases; nucleotides not matched to a gene: 10. This CDR3 is built from 14 residues. From germline, CDR1 is DFQATT and CDR2 SNEGSKA (reference sequence). The CDR3 loop is CSDRGSGNADTQYF. The DNA read from the CDR3 is TGCAGTGATAGGGGTAGCGGGAACGCAGATACG.

This clone was seen ten or more times. The DNA ends 3 residues before the CDR3 does, and the rest of the CDR3 is filled in from the germline J gene. This chain joins TRBV7-3 and TRBJ2-3; TRBD2 agrees at 15 bases. The V gene's germline CDR1 is SGHTA and CDR2 FQGTGA. V lost 5 bases and J lost 3; bases outside the gene matches: 6. The CDR3 is 17 residues long. Incomplete CDR3 DNA: TGTGCCAGCAGCATCTACGGGACTAGCGGGAGGACAGATACG. Its translation is CASSIYGTSGRTDT. The full CDR3 protein is CASSIYGTSGRTDTQYF.

Ten or more counts support this clone. The covered CDR3 bases are TGCGCCAGCAGCAGCCCCGATTCTTATAATTCACCC. It specifies CASSSPDSYNSP. The entire CDR3 reads CASSSPDSYNSPLHF. The V gene is TRBV4-1, the J gene TRBJ1-6; D not certain. The read ends 3 residues shy of where the CDR3 ends; the end is completed using the germline J gene. The V end lost 5 bases, the J end lost 4 bases, and 12 bases lay between the germline ends. The germline gives CDR1 MGHRA, CDR2 YSYEKL. CDR3 length: 15 residues.

This clone showed up many times. With the read ending 3 residues before the CDR3 end, the germline J gene is used to fill in that end. The genes are TRBV7-3 and TRBJ2-2; 8 bases are shared with TRBD2. The CDR3 sequence is 16 residues long. CDR1 is SGHTA and CDR2 is FQGTGA in the germline V gene. V lost 3 bases, J lost 7 bases, and 10 bases stayed unmatched. CDR3 DNA, as far as it was read: TGTGCCAGCAGCTTGGCGGGGGGCCAGGTTGGCGGGGAG. It translates to CASSLAGGQVGGE. In full, the CDR3 is CASSLAGGQVGGELFF. The full variable domain, with the rest looked up from reference TRBV7-3 and TRBJ2-2, is GAGVSQTPSNKVTEKGKYVELRCDPISGHTALYWYRQSLGQGPEFLIYFQGTGAADDSGLPNDRFFAVRPEGSVSTLKIQRTERGDSAVYLCASSLAGGQVGGELFFGEGSRLTVL.

The table lists this clone with many counts. With the read ending 3 residues before the CDR3 end, the germline J gene is used to fill in that end. The chain carries TRBV6-1 and TRBJ1-1, with D unclear. The length of the CDR3 is 15 residues. V lost 2 bases and J 7 bases, leaving 17 bases between the germline ends. Germline V gene data show CDR1 as MNHNS and CDR2 as SASEGT. The DNA read from the CDR3 is TGTGCCAGCAGTGAAATGAAGGGTTGGATTAATGAA. As protein: CASSEMKGWINE. In full, the CDR3 is CASSEMKGWINEAFF.

This clone was picked up many times. The read ends 3 residues before the CDR3 terminus; that terminus is restored from the germline J gene. The rearrangement uses TRBV20-1 and TRBJ2-5; maybe TRBD2 (6 bases). Germline CDR1 DFQATT, CDR2 SNEGSKA (reference sequence). V was pared by 5 bases and J by 5 bases, with 18 bases between. The CDR3 runs to 14 residues. The CDR3 DNA, read in part, is TGCAGTGCTCCCCGGACGGAGGGGAGGGAGACC. Its translation is CSAPRTEGRET. Given in full, the CDR3 is CSAPRTEGRETQYF.